These T cell receptor beta chains were read from a single sample in a study of identical twins. TCRdb reprocessed the 5' RACE reads via MiXCR and lists one record per CDR3 protein. This table holds about 690,000 distinct CDR3 sequences, 5.5% to 6.5% found once. The material sequenced was naive T cells sorted from blood. The receptors derive from a man between 18 and 29 years old in good health. Each CDR3 is given with its conserved first and last residue. D genes are given only for firm matches. Size is omitted from some rows. Given values are once, few, many or a class for expanded clones.

abundance,v_gene,j_gene,d_gene,CDR3aa,CDR3nt
few,TRBV7-2,TRBJ2-2,.,CASTKGAANTGELFF,TGTGCCAGCACCAAAGGGGCAGCCAACACCGGGGAGCTGTTTTTT
many,TRBV10-3,TRBJ1-5,.,CAISEGGGGSNQPQHF,TGTGCCATCAGTGAAGGGGGTGGGGGTAGCAATCAGCCCCAGCATTTT
.,TRBV20-1,TRBJ2-5,.,CSAQGGTARVAGTGTQYF,TGCAGTGCCCAGGGGGGGACGGCAAGGGTAGCCGGGACGGGGACCCAGTACTTC
.,TRBV7-2,TRBJ1-3,.,CASSLQRGNTIYF,TGTGCCAGCAGTCTACAGAGGGGAAACACCATATATTTT
many,TRBV27,TRBJ2-7,.,CASRNRVTGEQYF,TGTGCCAGCAGGAACAGGGTCACCGGCGAGCAGTACTTC
.,TRBV5-5,TRBJ2-5,TRBD2,CASSLRTSEETQYF,TGTGCCAGCAGCCTACGGACTAGCGAAGAGACCCAGTACTTC
few,TRBV29-1,TRBJ2-3,TRBD2,CSVRPGLGIGDTQYF,TGCAGCGTGCGGCCGGGACTAGGAATAGGAGATACGCAGTATTTT
.,TRBV20-1,TRBJ1-5,TRBD1,CSARAGQGASQPQHF,TGCAGTGCTAGGGCTGGGCAGGGGGCTAGCCAGCCCCAGCATTTT
few,TRBV2,TRBJ2-1,TRBD2,CASSAAILAAGLDEQFF,TGTGCCAGCAGTGCGGCAATTCTAGCGGCTGGCCTGGATGAGCAGTTCTTC
few,TRBV7-7,TRBJ2-1,.,CASSPDSYLSYNEQFF,TGTGCCAGCAGCCCTGACTCCTACCTCTCCTACAATGAGCAGTTCTTC
.,TRBV25-1,TRBJ2-2,.,CASSPSGSRTGELFF,TGTGCCAGCAGCCCATCGGGGAGCCGGACCGGGGAGCTGTTTTTT
many,TRBV24-1,TRBJ2-3,TRBD2,CATSDLAASGSQGVSDTQYF,TGTGCCACCAGTGATTTGGCCGCTAGCGGGAGTCAAGGAGTCTCAGATACGCAGTATTTT
many,TRBV6-2/TRBV6-3,TRBJ2-5,TRBD2,CASSYRLAHAETQYF,TGTGCCAGCAGTTACCGACTAGCCCATGCGGAGACCCAGTACTTC
many,TRBV10-2,TRBJ2-2,.,CASTGPGELFF,TGCGCCAGTACCGGACCCGGGGAGCTGTTTTTT
many,TRBV29-1,TRBJ2-3,TRBD1,CSVDRGLTDTQYF,TGCAGCGTGGACAGGGGGCTCACAGATACGCAGTATTTT
many,TRBV5-6,TRBJ1-1,TRBD1,CASSLQGTGSEAFF,TGTGCCAGCAGCCTGCAAGGGACAGGGAGTGAAGCTTTCTTT
many,TRBV7-2,TRBJ2-5,TRBD2,CASRMTSGAWVETQYF,TGTGCCAGCAGGATGACTAGCGGGGCATGGGTGGAGACCCAGTACTTC
.,TRBV11-2,TRBJ2-2,.,CASSLDRPVPTGELFF,TGTGCCAGCAGCTTAGATCGGCCAGTTCCTACCGGGGAGCTGTTTTTT
.,TRBV7-8,TRBJ2-1,TRBD2,CASSLGVGGPDEQFF,TGTGCCAGCAGCTTAGGAGTGGGAGGGCCGGATGAGCAGTTCTTC
many,TRBV5-1,TRBJ1-1,TRBD1,CASSNIPTGGTEAFF,TGCGCCAGCAGCAACATCCCCACAGGGGGCACTGAAGCTTTCTTT
many,TRBV9,TRBJ2-5,TRBD2,CASSEGRVNFETQYF,TGTGCCAGCAGCGAGGGGAGGGTTAATTTTGAGACCCAGTACTTC
few,TRBV20-1,TRBJ2-7,.,CSAITGRFYEQYF,TGCAGTGCTATAACCGGCAGGTTCTACGAGCAGTACTTC
many,TRBV20-1,TRBJ2-5,.,CSANKLGETQYF,TGCAGTGCTAATAAACTAGGCGAGACCCAGTACTTC
many,TRBV6-5,TRBJ1-5,.,CASSYRGSNQPQHF,TGTGCCAGCAGTTACCGAGGAAGCAATCAGCCCCAGCATTTT
many,TRBV15,TRBJ2-2,.,CATSEGAALNTGELFF,TGTGCCACCAGCGAGGGAGCGGCCTTGAACACCGGGGAGCTGTTTTTT
few,TRBV2,TRBJ2-1,.,CASIAEETDEQFF,TGTGCCAGCATTGCGGAGGAGACGGATGAGCAGTTCTTC
few,TRBV20-1,TRBJ2-5,.,CSATSYRDRQETQYF,TGCAGTGCTACATCCTACAGGGATCGACAAGAGACCCAGTACTTC
few,TRBV6-5,TRBJ2-5,.,CASSWTVDSETQYF,TGTGCCAGCAGTTGGACAGTCGATTCGGAGACCCAGTACTTC
many,TRBV10-3,TRBJ2-1,TRBD2,CAISPYHPGTSGTTTDEQFF,TGTGCCATCAGTCCCTACCACCCCGGGACTAGCGGGACGACTACAGATGAGCAGTTCTTC
.,TRBV12-3/TRBV12-4,TRBJ1-2,.,CASSLQASGRDGYTF,TGTGCCAGCAGCCTCCAGGCGAGCGGACGTGATGGCTACACCTTC
few,TRBV15,TRBJ2-2,TRBD1,CATATGQMNTGELFF,TGTGCCACCGCGACGGGACAGATGAACACCGGGGAGCTGTTTTTT
few,TRBV5-1,TRBJ2-3,.,CASSFNGDTQYF,TGCGCCAGCAGCTTCAATGGAGATACGCAGTATTTT
few,TRBV7-9,TRBJ2-1,.,CASSPVPEQFF,TGTGCCAGCAGCCCGGTACCCGAGCAGTTCTTC
few,TRBV5-5,TRBJ1-1,.,CASSLVPDMNTEAFF,TGTGCCAGCAGCTTGGTACCGGATATGAACACTGAAGCTTTCTTT
few,TRBV2,TRBJ2-7,TRBD2,CASISASPGGYEQYF,TGTGCCAGCATCTCCGCATCCCCGGGGGGCTACGAGCAGTACTTC
many,TRBV20-1,TRBJ1-3,.,CSASVISSGNTIYF,TGCAGTGCTAGTGTCATCTCATCTGGAAACACCATATATTTT